Reported below is one TCR beta chain. Its target is unknown. This sample stems from a study of CD8+CD57+ T cells in acquired aplastic anemia. Overall study: Sorted CD4+ and CD8+ cell DNA averaged around 3 ug.

CDR1 and CDR2 (germline): LNHNV, YYDKDF (reference sequence). V lost 8 bases and J lost 6, with 9 bases in between. The length of the CDR3 is 11 residues. Whole-study results and caveats: Researchers report that 25 to 35 CD8+ CDR3 sequences appeared in both patients and controls.

Genomic DNA acted as the template from which TCR beta VDJ combination and CDR3 sequence profiling were carried out. TCRdb reprocessed the reads via MiXCR and lists one record per CDR3 protein. The sample shows about half a million distinct CDR3 sequences, about a third of them seen only once. Patients selected for sequencing had displayed CD8+CD57+ cell expansion by flow cytometry. Patients uniformly had severe acquired aplastic anemia. The material sequenced was sorted CD4+, CD8+, or CD8+CD57+ T cells (not recorded which) from PBMCs. The chain has TRBV15 and TRBJ2-3, with D unclear. The clonotype comes from a human donor with aplastic anemia. The CDR3 sequence: CATGMGDTQYF. The CDR3 coding sequence is TGTGCCACCGGAATGGGGGATACGCAGTATTTT.